This is a list of T cell receptor beta chains from one sample in a study of T cell responses to AZD1222 COVID-19 vaccine. Clones were read by immunoSEQ multiplex PCR, and TCRdb kept only the in-frame ones, dropping some. The sample includes 95,000 to 130,000 clones, around 90% of them seen just once. This specimen consisted of peripheral blood, obtained on day 0 of AZD1222 vaccination. The receptors were gathered from an adult in good health. Each CDR3 is given with its conserved first and last residue. D genes are given only for firm matches. Clone size appears in some rows only: once, few, many, or a class for an expanded clone.

>once|TRBV5-6|.|TRBJ2-7
TGTGCCAGCAGTCTCAGGGTAGCCCACGAGCAGTACTTC
CASSLRVAHEQYF
>.|TRBV5-1|.|TRBJ2-7
TGCGCCAGCAGCTTGGCCACAGGGTACGAGCAGTACTTC
CASSLATGYEQYF
>.|TRBV28|.|TRBJ1-6
TGTGCCAGCAGTTTAGCGTCTGGTCAGGCAGATAATTCACCCCTCCACTTT
CASSLASGQADNSPLHF
>.|TRBV3-1/TRBV3-2|TRBD2|TRBJ2-1
TGTGCCAGCAGCCAAGATTTGGGCGGGGGGGAGAATGAGCAGTTCTTC
CASSQDLGGGENEQFF
>.|TRBV7-2|.|TRBJ1-2
TGTGCCAGCAGGTTACAGGGTGTACTGTATGGCTACACCTTC
CASRLQGVLYGYTF
>.|TRBV7-2|.|TRBJ1-1
TGTGCCAGCAGCCCACAGTTGAACACTGAAGCTTTCTTT
CASSPQLNTEAFF
>.|TRBV5-1|.|TRBJ1-1
TGCGCCAGCAGCGCATCGGCCTTTGCGGTGGGCACTGAAGCTTTCTTT
CASSASAFAVGTEAFF
>.|TRBV21-1|.|TRBJ1-2
TGTGCCAGCAGCAAAGTTCTTGGGGCGAACTATGGCTACACCTTC
CASSKVLGANYGYTF
>.|TRBV28|.|TRBJ1-2
TGTGCCAGCAGTCCTCCCCCAGGGGCTGGGTATGGCTACACCTTC
CASSPPPGAGYGYTF
>.|TRBV7-2|TRBD2|TRBJ2-3
TGTGCCAGCAGCCCCCAGGGCGGGAGGAGTGCAGATACGCAGTATTTT
CASSPQGGRSADTQYF
>.|TRBV4-1|TRBD2|TRBJ2-1
TGCGCCAGCAGCCAAGTAAACAGTTATGGGACTAGCGGGAGGGGGAATGAGCAGTTCTTC
CASSQVNSYGTSGRGNEQFF
>.|TRBV7-9|TRBD2|TRBJ2-3
TGTGCCAGCAGGATCAGCGGGAGCGTTACAGATACGCAGTATTTT
CASRISGSVTDTQYF
>once|TRBV2|.|TRBJ1-6
TGTGCCAGCAAGCTTCAGAGCTCCTATAATTCACCCCTCCACTTT
CASKLQSSYNSPLHF
>many|TRBV29-1|TRBD1|TRBJ1-2
TGCAGCGCGCGACAGGGGATCTATGGCTACACCTTC
CSARQGIYGYTF
>few|TRBV7-2|.|TRBJ1-3
TGTGCCAGCAGCCCCGTTAAACCTGGAAACACCATATATTTT
CASSPVKPGNTIYF
>once|TRBV9|.|TRBJ1-3
TGTGCCAGCAGCGTAACAGGGTTTGGAAACACCATATATTTT
CASSVTGFGNTIYF
>.|TRBV6-1|.|TRBJ1-4
TGTGCCAGCAGTGAACAGGGTTTAAATGAAAAACTGTTTTTT
CASSEQGLNEKLFF
>few|TRBV30|.|TRBJ2-1
TGTGCCTGGGCGACATCTTATAGCAATGAGCAGTTCTTC
CAWATSYSNEQFF
>.|TRBV28|TRBD1|TRBJ2-1
TGTGCCAGCAGCCCAACCGGGACAGGTGAGCAGTTCTTC
CASSPTGTGEQFF
>.|TRBV3-1/TRBV3-2|.|TRBJ1-1
TGTGCCAGCAGCCAAGCTTCGCAGACGGTAACTGAAGCTTTCTTT
CASSQASQTVTEAFF
>once|TRBV5-5|.|TRBJ1-2
TGTGCCAGCAGCTTGTTGGTCAATTTAGGGTATGGCTACACCTTC
CASSLLVNLGYGYTF
>.|TRBV6-5|.|TRBJ2-1
TGTGCCAGCGGACTAATGGGAGCCGTCTACAATGAGCAGTTCTTC
CASGLMGAVYNEQFF
>.|TRBV7-8|TRBD2|TRBJ2-1
TGTGCCAGCAGCCCGGGGGGTAGCAAGATTTACAATGAGCAGTTCTTC
CASSPGGSKIYNEQFF
>few|TRBV11-1|.|TRBJ1-2
TGTGCCAGCAGCAACCTTAACTATGGCTACACCTTC
CASSNLNYGYTF
>.|TRBV7-7|.|TRBJ2-2
TGTGCCAGCAGCGCAAGTCCGGGACCGAAGGGGGGGGAGCTGTTTTTT
CASSASPGPKGGELFF
>.|TRBV6-2/TRBV6-3|TRBD2|TRBJ2-3
TGTGCCAGCACCCCAGGACTAGCGGGTTCAGATACGCAGTATTTT
CASTPGLAGSDTQYF
>.|TRBV24-1|.|TRBJ2-3
TGTGCCACCAGTGATCTGGGCGGGGGCCTCACAGATACGCAGTATTTT
CATSDLGGGLTDTQYF
>.|TRBV3-1/TRBV3-2|.|TRBJ1-2
TGTGCCAGCTCCCTGACATCCATGGGTTATGGCTACACCTTC
CASSLTSMGYGYTF
>.|TRBV4-3|.|TRBJ2-3
TGCGCCAGCAGTCAAGATATCGAACGCGCACAGTATTTT
CASSQDIERAQYF
>few|TRBV28|TRBD1|TRBJ1-1
TGTGCCAGCAGTACAGGCGACAGGGAGGTGACTGAAGCTTTCTTT
CASSTGDREVTEAFF
>.|TRBV5-1|TRBD1|TRBJ2-7
TGCGCCAGCAGCTTCCGACAGGGAAAGGCCTACGAGCAGTACTTC
CASSFRQGKAYEQYF